This entry lists 31 T cell receptor beta chains sequenced from one sample in a study of blood T cell repertoires in COVID-19. Data came from immunoSEQ multiplex PCR; TCRdb stores just in-frame clones and leaves some out. Among over 350,000 clones listed, approximately 90% were seen once. Source material: PBMCs or T cells enriched from blood (not recorded which). The receptors were gathered from a woman between 50 and 59 years old who had recovered from COVID-19.

V is TRBV28 and J is TRBJ1-5; D ambiguous. This CDR3 comprises 12 residues. Germline lookup yields CDR1 MDHEN and CDR2 SYDVKM. Trimming took off 4 bases at V and 5 bases at J, with 6 bases between the two ends. CDR3 nucleotide sequence: TGTGCCAGCAGTTATAGAGATCAGCCCCAGCATTTT. Translated, it gives CASSYRDQPQHF.

The chain carries TRBV3-1 (or the pseudogene TRBV3-2) and TRBJ1-2; D is possibly TRBD1 (5 bases). Trimming pared 1 base from V and 8 bases from J, leaving 11 bases between. CDR3 length equals 13 residues. CDR1 is LGHDT and CDR2 is YNNKEL in the germline V gene (reference sequence). This CDR3 is CASSQAEGVGYTF. Here the CDR3 DNA reads TGTGCCAGCAGCCAAGCCGAAGGGGTAGGCTACACCTTC.

The chain links TRBV5-1 to TRBJ1-6, with a possible D match to TRBD1 (6 bases). This CDR3 contains 15 residues. Germline V gene lookup returns CDR1 SGHRS and CDR2 YFSETQ. The V end lost 0 bases, the J end lost 9 bases, and 13 bases lay between the germline ends. CDR3 sequence reads: CASSLEGGEFSPLHF. The CDR3 region has the DNA TGCGCCAGCAGCTTGGAAGGGGGGGAGTTTTCACCCCTCCACTTT.

This chain uses TRBV19 with TRBJ1-2; 9 bases fit TRBD1. The CDR3 is made up of 16 amino acids. Germline V CDR1 and CDR2: LNHDA, SQIVND (reference sequence). The V gene end was trimmed by 1 base and the J gene end by 4 bases; junction bases not matched to a gene: 7. In DNA, the CDR3 is TGTGCCAGTAGTATAGGCTCCGGGACAGGGTCCTATGGCTACACCTTC. As protein: CASSIGSGTGSYGYTF.

J is TRBJ1-2 and V is TRBV18, with D uncertain. The CDR3 is 14 residues long. Germline V gives CDR1 KGHSH, CDR2 LQKENI. V was cut by 4 bases and J by 8 bases, with 17 bases left in between. The CDR3 loop is CASSHPATSGGYTF. The CDR3 nucleotides read TGTGCCAGCTCACACCCAGCAACCTCCGGGGGCTACACCTTC.

The chain has TRBV12-5 and TRBJ1-1, with TRBD1 as a possible D gene (5 bases). Looked up from germline, CDR1 is LGHNT and CDR2 is FRNRAP. V was trimmed by 0 bases and J by 7 bases, leaving 9 bases between them. The CDR3 consists of 13 residues. The CDR3: CASGLVPGGEAFF. For the CDR3, the DNA is TGTGCTAGTGGTTTGGTACCGGGGGGTGAAGCTTTCTTT.

V gene TRBV27 combines with J gene TRBJ1-1; D possibly corresponds to TRBD1 (5 bases). Germline CDR1 MNHEY, CDR2 SMNVEV (reference sequence). CDR3 length: 15 residues. Trimming stripped 8 bases from V and 1 base from J, with 17 bases between. The CDR3 DNA reads as TGTGCCAGCGGGTTGGACACCGCGAGGAACACTGAAGCTTTCTTT. Amino acid sequence: CASGLDTARNTEAFF.

This clone was observed once. V usage is TRBV9 and J usage is TRBJ1-2; D gene uncertain. The CDR3 sequence is 12 residues long. Germline CDR1 reads SGDLS; CDR2 reads YYNGEE. The germline V and J ends were trimmed by 3 bases and 7 bases, with 10 bases remaining between them. Here the CDR3 reads CASSDRAGGYTF. Written as DNA, the CDR3 is TGTGCCAGCAGCGACCGGGCGGGTGGCTACACCTTC.

The genes are TRBV19 and TRBJ1-6; D is unclear. Trimming removed 1 base at V and 9 bases at J, with 7 bases between. The CDR3 length is 13 residues. CDR1 and CDR2 (germline): LNHDA, SQIVND (reference sequence). The CDR3 sequence: CASSIVPVSPLHF. Written as DNA, the CDR3 is TGTGCCAGTAGTATAGTCCCGGTTTCACCCCTCCACTTT.

The chain has TRBV28 and TRBJ1-6; no definite D call. Germline V gene lookup returns CDR1 MDHEN and CDR2 SYDVKM. This CDR3 is built from 14 residues. V was pared by 5 bases and J by 1 base, with 6 bases between. The chain's CDR3 is CASSTGSYNSPLHF. CDR3 nucleotides: TGTGCCAGCAGTACCGGGTCCTATAATTCACCCCTCCACTTT.

The rearrangement joins TRBV30 to TRBJ1-5, with 11 bases fitting TRBD1. J was trimmed by 6 bases and V by 2 bases; bases with no gene match: 6. The CDR3 has 15 amino acids. Germline V gene sequence: CDR1 GTSNPN, CDR2 SVGIG (reference sequence). The CDR3 region is CAWSRDGTGGQPQHF. The CDR3 nucleotides read TGTGCCTGGAGTAGGGACGGGACAGGGGGTCAGCCCCAGCATTTT.

This clone occurred once. The J gene is TRBJ1-4, the V gene TRBV7-9, with TRBD1 as a possible D gene (5 bases). Per the germline V gene, CDR1 is SEHNR and CDR2 is FQNEAQ (reference sequence). The CDR3 runs to 17 residues. The germline V and J ends were trimmed by 1 base and 5 bases, with 17 bases remaining between them. The CDR3 DNA reads as TGTGCCAGCAGCTTAGTGGGCGGGGGACGGCAGAATGAAAAACTGTTTTTT. Its translation: CASSLVGGGRQNEKLFF.

V and J are TRBV6-6 and TRBJ2-7; 8 bases map to TRBD1. J gave up 4 bases and V 5 bases, and 13 bases lay outside the gene matches. This CDR3 is built from 16 residues. Germline values: CDR1 MNHNY, CDR2 SVGAGI (reference sequence). The CDR3 region is CASSRPRNDRGYEQYF. The CDR3 region has the DNA TGTGCCAGCAGTCGACCCCGCAACGACAGGGGTTACGAGCAGTACTTC.

The rearrangement joins TRBV27 to TRBJ2-6; 11 bases are shared with TRBD1. Germline V lookup: CDR1 MNHEY, CDR2 SMNVEV (reference sequence). Trimming at V came to 5 bases and at J to 2 bases, leaving 5 bases not matched to a gene. The CDR3 totals 17 residues. DNA of the CDR3: TGTGCCAGCAGTACCCGGACAGGGGGCGCTGGGGCCAACGTCCTGACTTTC. It codes for CASSTRTGGAGANVLTF.

The V and J genes are TRBV3-1 (or the pseudogene TRBV3-2) and TRBJ1-2; 9 nucleotides align to TRBD1. From germline, CDR1 is LGHDT and CDR2 YNNKEL (reference sequence). This CDR3 comprises 13 residues. With V trimmed by 1 base and J by 14 bases, 8 bases remained unmatched. The CDR3 DNA sequence: TGTGCCAGCAGCCAAGCGGTTACCGGGACAGGGACCTTC. Its translation: CASSQAVTGTGTF.

CDR3 DNA: TGCAGCGGCCGGACTAGCGGGGTGAAGTCCTACAATGAGCAGTTCTTC. Its translation: CSGRTSGVKSYNEQFF. The J gene is TRBJ2-1, the V gene TRBV29-1, with 12 bases that match TRBD2. CDR1 SQVTM and CDR2 ANQGSEA come from the germline V gene. CDR3 length: 16 residues. J lost 1 base, V lost 7 bases, and 8 bases had no gene match.

V and J are TRBV10-3 and TRBJ1-4; 7 bases match TRBD1. V shed 10 bases and J 2 bases; nucleotides not matched to a gene: 10. This CDR3 contains 15 residues. CDR1 and CDR2 from the germline V gene are ENHRY and SYGVKD. CDR3 bases: TGTGCCACTCGACAGGGATCGACGACTAATGAAAAACTGTTTTTT. The encoded protein is CATRQGSTTNEKLFF.

This clone appeared many times. The chain carries TRBV5-1 and TRBJ1-1; 7 bases agree with TRBD1. Losses at the gene ends were 1 base for V and 3 bases for J; bases not matched to a gene: 12. Germline V gene sequence: CDR1 SGHRS, CDR2 YFSETQ. There are 17 residues in the CDR3. CDR3 coding DNA: TGCGCCAGCAGCTTGACAGGGGTTCACCTGGCGGACACTGAAGCTTTCTTT. It yields the protein CASSLTGVHLADTEAFF.

The J gene is TRBJ1-2, the V gene TRBV2; no firm D call. This CDR3 region has 14 residues. Germline CDR1 and CDR2: SNHLY and FYNNEI. Trimming took 0 bases from V and 7 from J, leaving 12 bases between them. The CDR3 protein is CASSEARGGSGYTF. The CDR3 DNA follows: TGTGCCAGCAGTGAAGCGCGGGGAGGTAGTGGCTACACCTTC.

The chain joins TRBV28 to TRBJ1-4; D remains ambiguous. V dropped 6 bases and J dropped 7 bases, with 15 bases sitting between them. Germline V lookup: CDR1 MDHEN, CDR2 SYDVKM. CDR3 length equals 14 residues. In DNA, the CDR3 is TGTGCCAGCAGACCCGTTTGGGAGGGTGAAAAACTGTTTTTT. Protein product: CASRPVWEGEKLFF.

This clone was recorded only once. The chain has TRBV28 and TRBJ1-6; D might be TRBD1 (5 bases). The ends were cut back, 2 bases at V and 6 bases at J, with 11 bases in the middle. The CDR3 has 15 residues. Looked up from germline, CDR1 is MDHEN and CDR2 is SYDVKM. The CDR3 loop reads CASSLPGSGNSPLHF. The CDR3 nucleotides are TGTGCCAGCAGTTTACCAGGGTCGGGTAATTCACCCCTCCACTTT. The full variable domain, in which reference TRBV28 and TRBJ1-6 provide the parts outside the CDR3, is DVKVTQSSRYLVKRTGEKVFLECVQDMDHENMFWYRQDPGLGLRLIYFSYDVKMKEKGDIPEGYSVSREKKERFSLILESASTNQTSMYLCASSLPGSGNSPLHFGNGTRLTVT.

The rearrangement joins TRBV29-1 to TRBJ2-1, with D tentatively TRBD2 (6 bases). This CDR3 spans 14 amino acids. Trimming removed 0 bases from V and 11 bases from J, with 17 bases in between. Germline V gene lookup returns CDR1 SQVTM and CDR2 ANQGSEA. The CDR3, as DNA: TGCAGCGTTGAAGATCAAAGAGCGGGCGTCAAGCAGTTCTTC. Translation: CSVEDQRAGVKQFF.

A few counts support this clone. The rearrangement links TRBV6-5 to TRBJ1-2; 7 nucleotides match TRBD1. The CDR3 loop spans 15 amino acids. In germline, CDR1 is MNHEY, CDR2 SVGAGI. The V segment lost 5 bases and the J segment 2 bases; nucleotides outside the gene matches: 8. The CDR3 region is CASSTAGQPNYGYTF. The CDR3 DNA follows: TGTGCCAGCAGTACCGCGGGACAGCCCAACTATGGCTACACCTTC.

The rearrangement joins TRBV5-1 to TRBJ2-3; 8 nucleotides match TRBD1. With 0 bases clipped from V and 4 bases from J, the junction kept 7 bases outside the gene matches. This CDR3 contains 16 residues. Germline CDR1 is SGHRS and CDR2 is YFSETQ. CDR3: CASSLERQGAADTQYF. The CDR3 DNA sequence: TGCGCCAGCAGCTTGGAGCGCCAGGGGGCGGCAGATACGCAGTATTTT.

The rearrangement joins TRBV2 to TRBJ2-6; D perhaps matches TRBD2 (5 bases). Germline V gene sequence: CDR1 SNHLY, CDR2 FYNNEI. The CDR3 spans 15 residues. V was cut by 3 bases and J by 4 bases, with 10 bases left in between. CDR3 bases: TGTGCCAGCAGTGAGGGCGGGCTCGGGGCCAACGTCCTGACTTTC. Amino acid sequence: CASSEGGLGANVLTF.

The CDR3 reads CASSLLDGPLHF. The CDR3 bases are TGTGCCAGCAGTTTATTAGATGGTCCCCTCCACTTT. The chain combines TRBV12-3 or TRBV12-4 with TRBJ1-6; no clear D. The CDR3 sequence is 12 residues long. Deletions cut 2 bases from V and 13 bases from J, with 9 bases between.

There are a few counts of this clone. This sequence joins TRBV4-3 and TRBJ2-3; a possible D gene is TRBD2 (6 bases). Germline loops: CDR1 LGHNA, CDR2 YSLEER. Deletions cut 4 bases from V and 4 bases from J, with 18 bases between. The CDR3 contains 16 residues. This CDR3 is CASSPEGREAADTQYF. DNA of the CDR3: TGCGCCAGCAGCCCTGAGGGAAGGGAGGCGGCAGATACGCAGTATTTT.

This chain connects TRBV4-3 to TRBJ2-7; TRBD1 matches at 8 bases. J gave up 2 bases and V 0 bases, and 3 bases lay outside the gene matches. The CDR3 has 15 amino acids. Germline loops: CDR1 LGHNA, CDR2 YSLEER. CDR3: CASSQDSDRAYEQYF. The CDR3 bases are TGCGCCAGCAGCCAAGATTCGGACAGGGCCTACGAGCAGTACTTC.

This clone appeared a single time. This rearrangement joins TRBV9 to TRBJ1-1; D not resolved. Trimming took 0 bases from V and 0 from J, leaving 9 bases between them. This CDR3 contains 15 residues. CDR1 is SGDLS and CDR2 is YYNGEE in the germline V gene. CDR3 in amino acids: CASSVENTMNTEAFF. The DNA of the CDR3 is TGTGCCAGCAGCGTAGAAAATACAATGAACACTGAAGCTTTCTTT.

The rearrangement joins TRBV4-3 to TRBJ2-7; 7 nucleotides line up with TRBD1. The CDR3 has 16 amino acids. CDR1 LGHNA and CDR2 YSLEER come from the germline V gene. Unmatched junction bases numbered 7, after V lost 0 bases and J lost 2 bases. The CDR3 DNA sequence: TGCGCCAGCAGCCAAGACACAGGGGTTCTGGCCTACGAGCAGTACTTC. This codes for CASSQDTGVLAYEQYF.

The chain carries TRBV6-4 and TRBJ2-2; 7 positions match TRBD2. CDR3 length: 16 residues. The V and J ends lost 3 bases and 1 base, in that order; junction bases with no gene match: 5. Germline CDR1 MRHNA, CDR2 SNTAGT. DNA of the CDR3: TGTGCCAGCAGTGAATCAGCGGGGCTGAACACCGGGGAGCTGTTTTTT. This sequence encodes CASSESAGLNTGELFF.